This passage covers 17 T cell receptor beta chains from one sample sequenced in a study of shared clonotypes between healthy human individuals. Using immunoSEQ multiplex PCR, the repertoire was profiled, and TCRdb retains in-frame clones only, with some absent. The table shows over a million clones, with 60% to 80% occurring only once. Material: memory CD4+ T cells sorted from blood. Subset described: CD45RA-negative fraction. The receptors here all came from a man between 18 and 35 years old in good health.

The chain couples TRBV30 to TRBJ1-4, with unresolved D. The CDR3 totals 15 residues. CDR1 and CDR2 from the germline V gene are GTSNPN and SVGIG (reference sequence). V lost 2 bases and J 2 bases, leaving 12 bases between the germline ends. The CDR3 DNA reads TGTGCCTGGAGTCCATCAGGTATCACTAATGAAAAACTGTTTTTT. This encodes CAWSPSGITNEKLFF.

The V gene is TRBV2, the J gene TRBJ1-2; D ambiguous. The germline V gene has CDR1 SNHLY and CDR2 FYNNEI. The CDR3 is made up of 13 amino acids. The V gene lost 10 bases and the J gene lost 6 bases, with 18 bases spanning the gap. The CDR3 bases are TGTGCCACCTCGATTAGTCGGGGAAATGGCTACACCTTC. Protein product: CATSISRGNGYTF.

This clone was detected only a few times. The CDR3 nucleotides read TGTGCCAGCTCACCAGATGGGTTCACTGAAGCTTTCTTT. It specifies CASSPDGFTEAFF. J is TRBJ1-1 and V is TRBV18, with D unclear. The germline V gene has CDR1 KGHSH and CDR2 LQKENI. The CDR3 has 13 amino acids. V was trimmed by 2 bases and J by 4 bases, leaving 8 bases between them.

Worth noting for this clone: The sample carries other DNA sequences with the same CDR3. The V gene is TRBV2, the J gene TRBJ2-7; 13 bases align to TRBD2. The CDR3 is made up of 15 amino acids. V gave up 4 bases and J gave up 6 bases; unmatched junction bases: 6. Germline V CDR1 and CDR2: SNHLY, FYNNEI. The CDR3 loop is CASSGTSGRDSEQYF. The CDR3 DNA sequence: TGTGCCAGCAGTGGGACTAGCGGGAGAGATAGCGAGCAGTACTTC.

The chain joins TRBV30 to TRBJ2-7; a possible D gene is TRBD1 (5 bases). CDR1 is GTSNPN and CDR2 is SVGIG in the germline V gene (reference sequence). This CDR3 region has 13 residues. Between the trimmed V and J ends, which lost 3 bases and 2 bases, there was a span of 11 bases. The CDR3: CAWSGQGTYEQYF. As DNA, the CDR3 is TGTGCCTGGAGCGGGCAGGGCACCTACGAGCAGTACTTC.

The chain links TRBV19 to TRBJ1-4; D remains ambiguous. The CDR3 runs to 12 residues. The germline gives CDR1 LNHDA, CDR2 SQIVND (reference sequence). Trimming removed 2 bases from V and 8 bases from J, with 6 bases in between. The CDR3 region has the DNA TGTGCCAGTAGTATAAGGCCGGAAAAACTGTTTTTT. Protein sequence: CASSIRPEKLFF.

This chain joins TRBV25-1 and TRBJ1-6, with 7 bases aligning to TRBD1. The germline V gene has CDR1 MGHDK and CDR2 SYGVNS. The V segment lost 5 bases and the J segment 13 bases; nucleotides outside the gene matches: 8. The CDR3 spans 13 residues. CDR3 coding DNA: TGTGCCAGCAGTCCCCGGGACAGCCTTCCCCTCCACTTT. It is translated as CASSPRDSLPLHF.

The rearrangement uses TRBV6-1 and TRBJ1-1; TRBD1 aligns across 10 bases. The CDR3 runs to 14 residues. The germline V gene has CDR1 MNHNS and CDR2 SASEGT. Trimming cost V 5 bases and J 9 bases; bases outside gene matches: 9. Here the CDR3 reads CASSTGQGYTQAFF. CDR3 in DNA: TGTGCCAGCAGTACGGGACAGGGGTACACCCAAGCTTTCTTT.

Comment on this clone: This same CDR3 is encoded by further DNA sequences in the sample. V gene TRBV19 combines with J gene TRBJ2-2, with D perhaps matching TRBD2 (6 bases). The CDR3 has 14 residues. Germline CDR1 is LNHDA and CDR2 is SQIVND (reference sequence). Trimming cost V 5 bases and J 2 bases, with 9 bases left between them. Here the CDR3 reads CASSWGGNTGELFF. The DNA of the CDR3 is TGTGCCAGTAGTTGGGGAGGAAACACCGGGGAGCTGTTTTTT.

As concerns this clone: Other nucleotide sequences from this sample produce the same CDR3. This chain links TRBV19 with TRBJ2-7, with TRBD1 as a possible D gene (6 bases). The CDR3 covers 13 residues. The germline CDR1 and CDR2 sequences are LNHDA and SQIVND (reference sequence). V shed 3 bases and J shed 4 bases, with 10 bases lying between them. The CDR3 reads CASSIGRGYEQYF. The CDR3 DNA follows: TGTGCCAGTAGTATTGGCAGGGGATACGAGCAGTACTTC.

The chain uses TRBV7-2 and TRBJ2-7, with D possibly matching TRBD1 (6 bases). V was clipped by 2 bases and J by 5 bases, with 10 bases between them. Germline CDR1 SGHTA, CDR2 FQGNSA. This CDR3 is 13 amino acids long. Written as DNA, the CDR3 is TGTGCCAGCAGCTTAAACAGGGTCCACGAGCAGTACTTC. This translates into CASSLNRVHEQYF.

The rearrangement joins TRBV2 to TRBJ2-1; TRBD1 might be the D (6 bases). V was shortened by 5 bases and J by 0 bases, with 11 bases between the two germline ends. Looked up from germline, CDR1 is SNHLY and CDR2 is FYNNEI. The CDR3 is 15 amino acids. Here the CDR3 DNA reads TGTGCCAGCAGTCCAGGGGTATCCTCCTACAATGAGCAGTTCTTC. Translated, it gives CASSPGVSSYNEQFF.

This clone has more than one count but fewer than ten. This sample includes further DNA sequences coding for the same CDR3. The rearrangement uses TRBV29-1 and TRBJ1-1; D gene unclear. The CDR3 runs to 14 residues. Per germline, CDR1 SQVTM and CDR2 ANQGSEA. V shed 2 bases and J shed 2 bases, with 12 bases lying between them. The CDR3 coding sequence is TGCAGCGTTGAACGAGGATCGGGAAACACTGAAGCTTTCTTT. It codes for CSVERGSGNTEAFF.

The J gene is TRBJ1-2, the V gene TRBV7-8; the D is unclear. This CDR3 has 14 amino acids. Germline values: CDR1 SGHVS, CDR2 FQNEAQ. The germline V and J ends were trimmed by 5 bases and 8 bases, with 18 bases remaining between them. DNA for the CDR3: TGTGCCAGCAGCGAACGGACGGGCTTTGGGGGCTACACCTTC. The encoded protein is CASSERTGFGGYTF.

The chain combines TRBV11-2 with TRBJ2-1; 8 positions match TRBD2. J lost 9 bases, V lost 0 bases, and 4 bases had no gene match. The CDR3 totals 14 residues. The germline gives CDR1 SGHAT, CDR2 FQNNGV. This CDR3 is CASSLDGGGREQFF. The CDR3 DNA reads TGTGCCAGCAGCTTAGACGGGGGGGGCCGTGAGCAGTTCTTC.

The chain couples TRBV7-8 to TRBJ2-7, with 7 bases fitting TRBD1. V lost 5 bases and J lost 0; bases outside the gene matches: 7. Germline V gene lookup returns CDR1 SGHVS and CDR2 FQNEAQ. This CDR3 region has 15 residues. In nucleotides, the CDR3 is TGTGCCAGCAGCGATGACAGGGCTGGCTCCTACGAGCAGTACTTC. It codes for CASSDDRAGSYEQYF.

V is TRBV10-3 and J is TRBJ1-2, with D uncertain. The CDR3 is made up of 13 amino acids. Between the trimmed V and J ends, which lost 0 bases and 4 bases, there was a span of 6 bases. CDR1 and CDR2 from the germline V gene are ENHRY and SYGVKD. The CDR3 nucleotides read TGTGCCATCAGTGAGTCGTTGAGCTATGGCTACACCTTC. It codes for CAISESLSYGYTF.